This TCR beta chain originates from a study of OX40 agonist ivuxolimab in advanced cancers. On the study more broadly: Among those treated, three patients had partial responses, one with hepatocellular carcinoma and two with cutaneous melanoma.

Findings and caveats of the study: Expanded clones were, on average, more numerous in CD8+ T cells than in CD4+. At 0.1 to 3.0 mg/kg and by week 6, clonal expansion occurred in CD4+ and CD8+ blood T cells.

Generated by immunoSEQ multiplex PCR, the TCRdb table keeps only in-frame clones and is missing some. The sample shows 13,000 or so clones, around 76% of them seen only once. Details on this clone: Its antigen is not known.

The sequence derives from an adult with an advanced solid tumor such as melanoma, head and neck, liver or kidney cancer. This material consisted of CD4+ or CD8+ T cells sorted from blood, taken in a trial of the OX40 agonist ivuxolimab.

For the CDR3, the DNA is TGCGCCAGCAGCTTGGGGGACTATGGCTACACCTTC. This translates into CASSLGDYGYTF. This chain connects TRBV5-1 to TRBJ1-2; D unclear. V was cut by 0 bases and J by 3 bases, with 3 bases left in between. CDR1 is SGHRS, CDR2 YFSETQ, per germline. CDR3 length equals 12 residues.